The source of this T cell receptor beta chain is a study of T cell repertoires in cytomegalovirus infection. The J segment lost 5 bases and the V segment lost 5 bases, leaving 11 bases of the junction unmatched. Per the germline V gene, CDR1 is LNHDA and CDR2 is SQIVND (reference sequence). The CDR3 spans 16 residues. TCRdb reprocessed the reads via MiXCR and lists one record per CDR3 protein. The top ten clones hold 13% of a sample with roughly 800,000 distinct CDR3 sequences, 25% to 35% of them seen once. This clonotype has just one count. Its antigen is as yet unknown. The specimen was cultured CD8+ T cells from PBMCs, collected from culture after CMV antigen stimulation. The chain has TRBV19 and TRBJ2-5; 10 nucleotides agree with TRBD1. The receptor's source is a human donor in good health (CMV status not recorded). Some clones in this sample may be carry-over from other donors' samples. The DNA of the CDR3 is TGTGCCAGTAGTCTCGCGGGACAGGGGCCTGGGGAGACCCAGTACTTC. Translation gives CASSLAGQGPGETQYF.